These 6 T cell receptor beta chains came from one sample sequenced in a study of CD8 T cells in ankylosing spondylitis. Study results and limitations: Typical of ankylosing spondylitis blood, it appeared, was a TCR beta motif of roughly eight highly homologous variants.

These receptors have no known antigen. Each CDR3 protein is one row after TCRdb ran MiXCR on the 5' RACE reads. The table lists 650,000 to 800,000 distinct CDR3 sequences, over 15% of them singletons. The sequencing input was blood, either unsorted or a sorted T cell fraction (not recorded which). The source of these receptors is a male donor with ankylosing spondylitis.

The gene calls are TRBV11-2 and TRBJ2-5; maybe TRBD2 (5 bases). V lost 8 bases to trimming and J lost 0 bases, with 16 bases between them. Germline V gene data show CDR1 as SGHAT and CDR2 as FQNNGV. CDR3 length: 15 residues. The DNA for the CDR3 is TGTGCCAGCTCCAGTAGAACGGACTACCAAGAGACCCAGTACTTC. Residues: CASSSRTDYQETQYF.

The chain links TRBV6-1 to TRBJ1-1; D may be TRBD1 (5 bases). With 7 bases removed from V and 4 bases from J, the gap between germline ends came to 16 bases. CDR1 is MNHNS, CDR2 SASEGT, per germline. The CDR3 runs 14 residues. For the CDR3, the DNA is TGTGCCAGCACCGCCCGGGGGACGCTCACTGAAGCTTTCTTT. It specifies CASTARGTLTEAFF.

The chain couples TRBV20-1 to TRBJ2-1; 8 bases align to TRBD2. CDR1 and CDR2 (germline): DFQATT, SNEGSKA (reference sequence). There are 14 residues in the CDR3. Trimming cost V 7 bases and J 7 bases; bases outside gene matches: 12. The chain's CDR3 is CSVGEGLGVNEQFF. In DNA form, the CDR3 reads TGCAGTGTGGGGGAGGGACTAGGCGTAAATGAGCAGTTCTTC.

This clonotype was observed a few times. The chain combines TRBV10-3 with TRBJ1-2; a possible D gene is TRBD1 (6 bases). V was clipped by 4 bases and J by 3 bases, with 9 bases between them. This CDR3 comprises 13 residues. Germline CDR1 reads ENHRY; CDR2 reads SYGVKD. CDR3 sequence: CAISVGGDYGYTF. Written as DNA, the CDR3 is TGTGCCATCAGTGTAGGGGGTGACTATGGCTACACCTTC.

This clonotype was recorded a few times. The CDR3 loop reads CASSLDLRLTYNEQFF. CDR3 bases: TGTGCCAGCAGCTTGGATTTGAGACTTACCTACAATGAGCAGTTCTTC. The chain has TRBV5-8 and TRBJ2-1; D call uncertain. The CDR3 contains 16 residues. V gave up 0 bases and J gave up 2 bases, with 12 bases separating them. The V gene's germline CDR1 is SGHTS and CDR2 YDEGEE.

This clonotype was detected only a few times. This chain uses TRBV7-9 with TRBJ2-2; 10 bases line up with TRBD1. The V and J ends lost 4 bases and 1 base, in that order; junction bases with no gene match: 6. The CDR3 contains 17 residues. In germline, CDR1 is SEHNR, CDR2 FQNEAQ (reference sequence). The CDR3 protein is CASSSSTGGENTGELFF. The DNA of the CDR3 is TGTGCCAGCAGCTCCTCGACAGGGGGCGAGAACACCGGGGAGCTGTTTTTT.